These 28 T cell receptor beta chains share one sample of origin, sequenced in a study of CD8 T cells in ankylosing spondylitis. A single record per CDR3 protein comes from TCRdb applying MiXCR to the 5' RACE reads. The table lists some 250,000 distinct CDR3 sequences, 8.6% of them singletons. Sequenced material: blood, either unsorted or a sorted T cell fraction (not recorded which). These receptors were obtained from a male donor with ankylosing spondylitis or in good health (not recorded which).

This clonotype was seen repeatedly, ten times or more. The chain uses TRBV12-5 and TRBJ1-4, with TRBD1 matching 8 bases. J gave up 8 bases and V 2 bases, and 16 bases lay outside the gene matches. The germline V gene has CDR1 LGHNT and CDR2 FRNRAP. This CDR3 spans 18 amino acids. The CDR3 nucleotides are TGTGCTAGTGGTTTGAGGACAGGGATGGGTAATGAGAGGGAAAAACTGTTTTTT. Translated: CASGLRTGMGNEREKLFF.

The V and J genes are TRBV7-9 and TRBJ1-2; weak D call: TRBD1 (5 bases). Trimming pared 5 bases from V and 8 bases from J, leaving 18 bases between. The CDR3 spans 14 residues. CDR1 and CDR2 from the germline V gene are SEHNR and FQNEAQ (reference sequence). DNA for the CDR3: TGTGCCAGCAGCGGGGCCACCAGGGAAGGCGGCTACACCTTC. It yields the protein CASSGATREGGYTF.

This clonotype was seen only a few times. As DNA, the CDR3 is TGTGCCAGCAGTTATAAGAAAGACTACGAGCAGTACTTC. Translated: CASSYKKDYEQYF. The rearrangement links TRBV27 to TRBJ2-7; D is ambiguous. Per germline, CDR1 MNHEY and CDR2 SMNVEV (reference sequence). V was cut by 4 bases and J by 3 bases, with 10 bases left in between. This CDR3 contains 13 residues.

This clonotype was seen many times. This chain connects TRBV18 to TRBJ2-1, with TRBD2 matching 7 bases. The trim removed 2 bases at V and 6 bases at J, leaving 10 bases unmatched. The CDR3 extends over 16 amino acids. Per the germline V gene, CDR1 is KGHSH and CDR2 is LQKENI. The CDR3 nucleotides are TGTGCCAGCTCACCAGTGGAAGCGGGGTTCGGCAATGAGCAGTTCTTC. Translation gives CASSPVEAGFGNEQFF.

This clonotype was counted a few times. The J gene is TRBJ2-5, the V gene TRBV20-1; D may correspond to TRBD1 or TRBD2 (6 bases each). From germline, CDR1 is DFQATT and CDR2 SNEGSKA (reference sequence). The CDR3 has 14 amino acids. V lost 2 bases and J lost 4, with 14 bases in between. CDR3 sequence (DNA): TGCAGTGCTAGAAGGGGGGCGGCGGGAGAGACCCAGTACTTC. It specifies CSARRGAAGETQYF.

This clonotype occurred many times. The chain joins TRBV5-1 to TRBJ2-5; 7 bases line up with TRBD2. Germline assignment: CDR1 SGHRS and CDR2 YFSETQ. This CDR3 has 14 amino acids. The J segment lost 5 bases and the V segment lost 4 bases, leaving 8 bases of the junction unmatched. As DNA, the CDR3 is TGCGCCAGCAGCACCGGGACTATTGTGGAGACCCAGTACTTC. Protein sequence: CASSTGTIVETQYF.

This clonotype was observed many times. The chain links TRBV5-6 to TRBJ2-2; possibly TRBD2 for D (5 bases). The CDR3 totals 13 residues. Trimming left V 6 bases short and J 4 bases short, with 10 bases between. In germline, CDR1 is SGHDT, CDR2 YYEEEE. CDR3 nucleotides: TGTGCCAGCATAATTGGAGGCACCGGGGAGCTGTTTTTT. Translated, it gives CASIIGGTGELFF.

This clonotype was seen ten or more times. The chain is built from TRBV20-1 and TRBJ2-1; D is uncertain. This CDR3 has 11 amino acids. Germline CDR1 DFQATT, CDR2 SNEGSKA (reference sequence). Trimming removed 6 bases at V and 6 bases at J, with 9 bases between. CDR3 DNA: TGCAGTGCAAATCCCACCAATGAGCAGTTCTTC. Translation: CSANPTNEQFF.

At least ten counts were recorded for this clonotype. This chain joins TRBV29-1 and TRBJ2-2; no clear D gene. The germline V and J ends were trimmed by 4 bases and 4 bases, with 7 bases remaining between them. Per germline, CDR1 SQVTM and CDR2 ANQGSEA. The CDR3 length is 12 residues. CDR3 sequence: CSVGVSTGELFF. DNA for the CDR3: TGCAGCGTTGGGGTTTCCACCGGGGAGCTGTTTTTT.

The gene calls are TRBV7-9 and TRBJ1-4; 9 bases map to TRBD1. J was trimmed by 8 bases and V by 8 bases; bases with no gene match: 15. Germline CDR1 is SEHNR and CDR2 is FQNEAQ (reference sequence). The CDR3 runs to 16 residues. CDR3 in amino acids: CASSRDRARGGEKLFF. DNA for the CDR3: TGTGCCAGCTCCCGGGACAGGGCTCGAGGAGGCGAAAAACTGTTTTTT.

This clonotype was detected many times. This sequence joins TRBV12-3 or TRBV12-4 and TRBJ2-3, with D perhaps matching TRBD2 (6 bases). This CDR3 has 14 amino acids. V lost 1 base to trimming and J lost 5 bases, with 10 bases between them. CDR3 in DNA: TGTGCCAGCAGTTTAGGGCGGGATAGAGATACGCAGTATTTT. Protein sequence: CASSLGRDRDTQYF.

In its sample, this clonotype was seen many times. The chain combines TRBV20-1 with TRBJ2-3; 8 bases map to TRBD1. Germline assignment: CDR1 DFQATT and CDR2 SNEGSKA (reference sequence). V dropped 3 bases and J dropped 2; count of bases not matched to a gene: 19. The CDR3 sequence is 19 residues long. CDR3: CSASPTDGQGPWTTDTQYF. In nucleotides, the CDR3 is TGCAGTGCTAGTCCGACGGACGGACAGGGCCCTTGGACCACAGATACGCAGTATTTT.

This clonotype was picked up many times. This chain uses TRBV20-1 with TRBJ2-3, with TRBD2 identical over 8 bases. The V segment lost 3 bases and the J segment 5 bases; nucleotides outside the gene matches: 10. In germline, CDR1 is DFQATT, CDR2 SNEGSKA (reference sequence). This CDR3 contains 15 residues. The CDR3 sequence: CSARGPGGARDTQYF. The CDR3 coding sequence is TGCAGTGCTAGGGGCCCCGGGGGGGCCAGAGATACGCAGTATTTT.

The sample holds a few counts of this clonotype. The rearrangement uses TRBV20-1 and TRBJ2-1, with 12 nucleotides matching TRBD2. CDR1 DFQATT and CDR2 SNEGSKA come from the germline V gene (reference sequence). V lost 1 base and J lost 5; bases outside the gene matches: 6. The CDR3 contains 16 residues. The DNA for the CDR3 is TGCAGTGCTAGAGTTCGGGGACTAGCGGGTAACAATGAGCAGTTCTTC. Translation: CSARVRGLAGNNEQFF.

This clonotype showed up many times. The J gene is TRBJ2-7, the V gene TRBV9, with D perhaps assigned TRBD1 or TRBD2 (5 bases each). CDR3 length equals 15 residues. The germline V gene has CDR1 SGDLS and CDR2 YYNGEE. Trimming shortened V by 0 bases and J by 2 bases, and 12 bases separated the two germline ends. The CDR3 loop is CASSVAGTTTYEQYF. The DNA for the CDR3 is TGTGCCAGCAGCGTAGCCGGGACGACCACCTACGAGCAGTACTTC.

This clonotype occurred many times. The chain employs TRBV18 and TRBJ2-2, with D tentatively TRBD1 (6 bases). CDR1 KGHSH and CDR2 LQKENI come from the germline V gene. The CDR3 contains 15 residues. V lost 4 bases and J 1 base, leaving 10 bases between the germline ends. In nucleotides, the CDR3 is TGTGCCAGCTCACTTCAACAGGGGAACACCGGGGAGCTGTTTTTT. It codes for CASSLQQGNTGELFF.

This clonotype has ten or more counts. The chain couples TRBV20-1 to TRBJ2-2; 7 positions match TRBD2. The CDR3 is made up of 14 amino acids. The V segment lost 3 bases and the J segment 8 bases; nucleotides outside the gene matches: 9. Germline V gene sequence: CDR1 DFQATT, CDR2 SNEGSKA (reference sequence). The CDR3 sequence is CSASRGVRVGELFF. The CDR3 DNA reads as TGCAGTGCTAGTCGGGGGGTACGGGTTGGGGAGCTGTTTTTT.

This clonotype was seen just once. The genes are TRBV6-1 and TRBJ1-1; tentative D call: TRBD1 (5 bases). CDR3 length equals 13 residues. The V gene's germline CDR1 is MNHNS and CDR2 SASEGT. V lost 7 bases to trimming and J lost 1 base, with 10 bases between them. In DNA form, the CDR3 reads TGTGCCAGCACCAGACAGACGAACACTGAAGCTTTCTTT. It specifies CASTRQTNTEAFF.

This clonotype was observed at least ten times. The V and J genes are TRBV7-6 and TRBJ2-2; 9 nucleotides line up with TRBD1. The CDR3 contains 15 residues. The V and J ends lost 4 bases and 3 bases, in that order; junction bases with no gene match: 3. The V gene's germline CDR1 is SGHVS and CDR2 FNYEAQ. This CDR3 is CASSWGQGDTGELFF. The DNA for the CDR3 is TGTGCCAGCAGCTGGGGACAGGGCGACACCGGGGAGCTGTTTTTT.

This clonotype has ten or more counts. The rearrangement uses TRBV9 and TRBJ1-2; a weak D match, TRBD1 (5 bases). V lost 4 bases and J 5 bases, leaving 15 bases between the germline ends. This CDR3 comprises 14 residues. The germline V gene has CDR1 SGDLS and CDR2 YYNGEE. The CDR3 loop reads CASSRPGVRYGYTF. The DNA for the CDR3 is TGTGCCAGCAGCCGTCCGGGGGTTAGGTATGGCTACACCTTC.

This clonotype was seen ten or more times. The J gene is TRBJ2-1, the V gene TRBV7-6; D gene ambiguous. Trimming removed 4 bases at V and 0 bases at J, with 13 bases between. Germline CDR1 and CDR2: SGHVS and FNYEAQ. The CDR3 sequence is 16 residues long. The CDR3 sequence: CASSSVTSSSYNEQFF. Here the CDR3 DNA reads TGTGCCAGCAGCTCGGTGACCTCGAGCTCCTACAATGAGCAGTTCTTC.

Many counts were recorded for this clonotype. This sequence joins TRBV5-1 and TRBJ1-4, with a possible D match to TRBD1 (5 bases). Trimming pared 0 bases from V and 8 bases from J, leaving 14 bases between. Germline-derived CDR1 and CDR2 are SGHRS and YFSETQ. The CDR3 contains 15 residues. The CDR3 loop reads CASSLAPGLSEKLFF. CDR3 nucleotides: TGCGCCAGCAGCTTGGCCCCGGGACTTTCGGAAAAACTGTTTTTT.

This clonotype was counted many times. This chain connects TRBV3-1 to TRBJ2-5; the D is unclear. The V gene lost 4 bases and the J gene lost 1 base, with 10 bases spanning the gap. The CDR3 has 14 amino acids. The V gene's germline CDR1 is LGHDT and CDR2 YNNKEL (reference sequence). The CDR3 loop is CASSPRTVQETQYF. The CDR3 DNA sequence: TGTGCCAGCAGCCCGAGGACGGTCCAAGAGACCCAGTACTTC.

In its sample, this clonotype was seen many times. This chain connects TRBV5-6 to TRBJ2-7; a weak D match, TRBD2 (5 bases). This CDR3 contains 15 residues. Germline assignment: CDR1 SGHDT and CDR2 YYEEEE. The V gene lost 0 bases and the J gene lost 7 bases, with 17 bases spanning the gap. The CDR3 DNA reads as TGTGCCAGCAGCTTGGGACGTGGCTTACGGGGAGAGCAGTACTTC. Protein product: CASSLGRGLRGEQYF.

This clonotype was seen many times. This chain links TRBV29-1 with TRBJ2-1, with a possible D match to TRBD2 (6 bases). The CDR3 is 13 amino acids. With 6 bases removed from V and 10 bases from J, the gap between germline ends came to 19 bases. Germline-derived CDR1 and CDR2 are SQVTM and ANQGSEA. The CDR3 region is CSVVRDSPREQFF. CDR3 bases: TGCAGCGTCGTCCGGGACTCCCCTAGGGAGCAGTTCTTC.

The V call is TRBV30, the J call TRBJ1-1, with D possibly being TRBD1 (6 bases). Trimming stripped 4 bases from V and 4 bases from J, with 13 bases between. The CDR3 length is 13 residues. From germline, CDR1 is GTSNPN and CDR2 SVGIG (reference sequence). The CDR3 region is CAWTRWGATEAFF. The CDR3 nucleotides are TGTGCCTGGACCCGATGGGGGGCCACTGAAGCTTTCTTT. Combining the CDR3 with reference TRBV30 and TRBJ1-1 gives the whole variable domain SQTIHQWPATLVQPVGSPLSLECTVEGTSNPNLYWYRQAAGRGLQLLFYSVGIGQISSEVPQNLSASRPQDRQFILSSKKLLLSDSGFYLCAWTRWGATEAFFGQGTRLTVV.

In this sample, this clonotype turned up many times. The chain uses TRBV28 and TRBJ1-6; no clear D. V was shortened by 2 bases and J by 4 bases, with 6 bases between the two germline ends. This CDR3 is built from 14 residues. Germline values: CDR1 MDHEN, CDR2 SYDVKM. The CDR3 DNA sequence: TGTGCCAGCAGTTTAAGGCAGTATAATTCACCCCTCCACTTT. This sequence encodes CASSLRQYNSPLHF. Full variable domain (remainder filled in from reference TRBV28 and TRBJ1-6): DVKVTQSSRYLVKRTGEKVFLECVQDMDHENMFWYRQDPGLGLRLIYFSYDVKMKEKGDIPEGYSVSREKKERFSLILESASTNQTSMYLCASSLRQYNSPLHFGNGTRLTVT.

In this sample, this clonotype turned up many times. This sequence joins TRBV5-1 and TRBJ1-2; D is ambiguous. CDR1 SGHRS and CDR2 YFSETQ come from the germline V gene. Trimming removed 4 bases at V and 4 bases at J, with 20 bases between. This CDR3 contains 16 residues. CDR3 sequence: CASSPAVIERAYGYTF. In DNA, the CDR3 is TGCGCCAGCAGCCCTGCAGTTATAGAAAGGGCCTATGGCTACACCTTC.